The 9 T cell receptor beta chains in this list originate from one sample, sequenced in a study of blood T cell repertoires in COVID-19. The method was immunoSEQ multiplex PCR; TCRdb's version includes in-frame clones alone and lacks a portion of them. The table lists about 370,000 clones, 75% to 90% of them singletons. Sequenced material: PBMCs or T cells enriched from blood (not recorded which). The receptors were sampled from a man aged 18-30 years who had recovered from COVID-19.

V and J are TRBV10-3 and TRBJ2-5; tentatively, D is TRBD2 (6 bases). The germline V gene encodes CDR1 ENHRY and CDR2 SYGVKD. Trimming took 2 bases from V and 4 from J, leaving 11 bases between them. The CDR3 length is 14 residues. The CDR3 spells CAISEGGNRETQYF. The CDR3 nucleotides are TGTGCCATCAGTGAGGGAGGGAATCGAGAGACCCAGTACTTC.

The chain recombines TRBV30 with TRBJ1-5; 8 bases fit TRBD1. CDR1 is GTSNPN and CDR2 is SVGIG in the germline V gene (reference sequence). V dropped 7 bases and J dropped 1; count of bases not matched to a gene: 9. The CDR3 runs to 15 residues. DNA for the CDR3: TGTGCCTCCCAGGGGGCTGGTTTCAGCAATCAGCCCCAGCATTTT. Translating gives CASQGAGFSNQPQHF.

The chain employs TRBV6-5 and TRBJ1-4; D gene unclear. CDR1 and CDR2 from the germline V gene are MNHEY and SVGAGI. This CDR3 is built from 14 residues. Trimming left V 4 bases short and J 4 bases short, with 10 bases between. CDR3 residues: CASSLVSLNEKLFF. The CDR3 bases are TGTGCCAGCAGTTTAGTGAGCCTTAATGAAAAACTGTTTTTT.

The CDR3 nucleotides are TGTGCCAGTAGTAGAGGGTGGAGTTCGGAGACCCAGTACTTC. It translates to CASSRGWSSETQYF. V and J are TRBV19 and TRBJ2-5; D perhaps matches TRBD2 (5 bases). Trimming left V 4 bases short and J 5 bases short, with 14 bases between. The CDR3 length is 14 residues. Germline CDR1 and CDR2: LNHDA and SQIVND (reference sequence).

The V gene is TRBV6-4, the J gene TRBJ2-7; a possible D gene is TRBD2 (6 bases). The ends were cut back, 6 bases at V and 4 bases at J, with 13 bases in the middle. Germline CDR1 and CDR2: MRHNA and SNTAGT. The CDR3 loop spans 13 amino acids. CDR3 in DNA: TGTGCCAGCAGGGAGCCGGGGGTGTACGAGCAGTACTTC. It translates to CASREPGVYEQYF.

CDR3 protein: CASTDDGSGNTIYF. CDR3 sequence (DNA): TGTGCCAGCACCGACGACGGGTCAGGAAACACCATATATTTT. V and J are TRBV9 and TRBJ1-3, with unresolved D. Between the trimmed V and J ends, which lost 6 bases and 4 bases, there was a span of 14 bases. CDR3 length: 14 amino acids. Germline CDR1 SGDLS, CDR2 YYNGEE. Combining the CDR3 with reference TRBV9 and TRBJ1-3 gives the whole variable domain DSGVTQTPKHLITATGQRVTLRCSPRSGDLSVYWYQQSLDQGLQFLIQYYNGEERAKGNILERFSAQQFPDLHSELNLSSLELGDSALYFCASTDDGSGNTIYFGEGSWLTVV.

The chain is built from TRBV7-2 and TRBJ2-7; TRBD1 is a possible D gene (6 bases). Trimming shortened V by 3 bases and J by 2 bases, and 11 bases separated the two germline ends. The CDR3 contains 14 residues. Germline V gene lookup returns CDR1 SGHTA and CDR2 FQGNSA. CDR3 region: CASSFDRWAYEQYF. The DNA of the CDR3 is TGTGCCAGCAGCTTTGACAGGTGGGCCTACGAGCAGTACTTC.

CDR3 nucleotides: TGTGCCATCAGTGAGTCGGGGGGACTAGCGGGGTCGAACACCGGGGAGCTGTTTTTT. It encodes CAISESGGLAGSNTGELFF. The genes are TRBV10-3 and TRBJ2-2, with 13 bases fitting TRBD2. The CDR3 consists of 19 residues. The junction had 4 bases not matched to a gene; V was cut back by 0 bases and J by 0 bases. Germline-derived CDR1 and CDR2 are ENHRY and SYGVKD.

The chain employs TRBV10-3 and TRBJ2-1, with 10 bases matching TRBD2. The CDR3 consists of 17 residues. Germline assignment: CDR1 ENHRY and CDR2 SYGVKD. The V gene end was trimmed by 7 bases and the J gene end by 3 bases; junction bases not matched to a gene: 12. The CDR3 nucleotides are TGTGCCATCACCTCTGGGAGCGGGAGGGCCTTCTACAATGAGCAGTTCTTC. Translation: CAITSGSGRAFYNEQFF.